The text below deals with one T cell receptor beta chain. The CDR3 spans 15 residues. V gave up 0 bases and J gave up 2 bases, with 9 bases separating them. CDR1 and CDR2 (germline): SGHTS, YDEGEE. Using immunoSEQ multiplex PCR, the repertoire was profiled, and TCRdb retains in-frame clones only, with some absent. The sample lists roughly 250,000 clones, 65% to 90% occurring once. This entry comes from a study of blood T cell repertoires in COVID-19. This rearrangement joins TRBV5-8 to TRBJ2-1; the D is unclear. Sequenced: peripheral blood. This clonotype originated in a woman between 45 and 60 years old with acute or convalescent COVID-19. The CDR3 nucleotides read TGTGCCAGCAGCTTGGGCTCCGGTGCCTACAATGAGCAGTTCTTC. Its translation is CASSLGSGAYNEQFF.